The T cell receptor beta chain under discussion was sequenced for a study of cytomegalovirus exposure and HLA in healthy donors. To note about this clone: The junction shows a germline mismatch at one end, possibly a read error.

The CDR3 sequence is 10 residues long. In germline, CDR1 is LNHDA, CDR2 SQIVND (reference sequence). PCR was performed using 60 Vbeta and 13 Jbeta primers. TCRdb's table, derived via immunoSEQ multiplex PCR, lists solely in-frame clones and lacks some. The repertoire holds about 150,000 clones, 76% seen once, with over 3% in the top ten. The sequence was obtained from a man aged 35 to 55 in good health and CMV-seronegative. The sample was PBMCs. The rearrangement joins TRBV19 to TRBJ2-6; D gene uncertain. CDR3 residues: CASSMASGSF. The DNA for the CDR3 is TGTGCCAGTAGTATGGCTAGTGGGTCTTTC.